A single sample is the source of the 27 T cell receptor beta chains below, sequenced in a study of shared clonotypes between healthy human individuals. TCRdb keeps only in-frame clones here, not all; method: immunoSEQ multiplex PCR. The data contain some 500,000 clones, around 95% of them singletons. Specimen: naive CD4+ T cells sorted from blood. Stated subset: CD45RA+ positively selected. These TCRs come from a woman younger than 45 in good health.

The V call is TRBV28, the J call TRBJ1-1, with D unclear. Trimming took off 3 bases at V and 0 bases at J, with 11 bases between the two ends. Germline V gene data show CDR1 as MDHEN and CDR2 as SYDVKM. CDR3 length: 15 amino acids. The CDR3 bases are TGTGCCAGCAGTTTCCCTCCCCCGTTGAACACTGAAGCTTTCTTT. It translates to CASSFPPPLNTEAFF.

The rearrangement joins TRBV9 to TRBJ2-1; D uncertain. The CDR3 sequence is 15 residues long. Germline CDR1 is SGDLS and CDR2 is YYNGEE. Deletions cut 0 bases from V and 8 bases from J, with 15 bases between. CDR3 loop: CASSVAYEASHEQFF. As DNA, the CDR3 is TGTGCCAGCAGCGTAGCTTACGAGGCCAGCCATGAGCAGTTCTTC. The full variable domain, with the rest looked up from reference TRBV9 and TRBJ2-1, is DSGVTQTPKHLITATGQRVTLRCSPRSGDLSVYWYQQSLDQGLQFLIQYYNGEERAKGNILERFSAQQFPDLHSELNLSSLELGDSALYFCASSVAYEASHEQFFGPGTRLTVL.

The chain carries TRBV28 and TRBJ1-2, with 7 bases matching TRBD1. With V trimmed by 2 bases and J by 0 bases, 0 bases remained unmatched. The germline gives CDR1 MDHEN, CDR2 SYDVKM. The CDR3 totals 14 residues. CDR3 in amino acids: CASSLGTANYGYTF. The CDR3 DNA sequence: TGTGCCAGCAGTTTAGGGACAGCTAACTATGGCTACACCTTC.

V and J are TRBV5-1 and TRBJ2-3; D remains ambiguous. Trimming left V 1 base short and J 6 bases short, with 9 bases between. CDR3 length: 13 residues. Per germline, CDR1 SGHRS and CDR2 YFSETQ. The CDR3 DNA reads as TGCGCCAGCAGCTTGAGGCTAGGGGATACGCAGTATTTT. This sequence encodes CASSLRLGDTQYF.

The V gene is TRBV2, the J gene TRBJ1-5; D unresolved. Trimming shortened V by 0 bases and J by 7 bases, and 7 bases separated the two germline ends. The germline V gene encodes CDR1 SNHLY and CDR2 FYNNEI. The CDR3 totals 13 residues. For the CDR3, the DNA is TGTGCCAGCAGTGAAGCAGGTGGGCAGCCCCAGCATTTT. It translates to CASSEAGGQPQHF.

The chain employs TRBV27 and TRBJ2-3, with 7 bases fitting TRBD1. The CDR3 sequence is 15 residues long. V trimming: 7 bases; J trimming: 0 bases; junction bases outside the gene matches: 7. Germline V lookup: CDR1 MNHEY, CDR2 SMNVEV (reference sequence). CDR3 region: CASTWDRLSTDTQYF. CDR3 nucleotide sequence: TGTGCCAGCACTTGGGACAGACTAAGCACAGATACGCAGTATTTT.

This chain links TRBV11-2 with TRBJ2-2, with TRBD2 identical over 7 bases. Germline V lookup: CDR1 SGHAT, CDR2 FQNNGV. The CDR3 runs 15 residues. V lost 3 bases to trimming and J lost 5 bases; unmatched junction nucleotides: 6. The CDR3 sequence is CASSFLREGTGELFF. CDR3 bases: TGTGCCAGCAGCTTTCTGAGGGAGGGGACCGGGGAGCTGTTTTTT.

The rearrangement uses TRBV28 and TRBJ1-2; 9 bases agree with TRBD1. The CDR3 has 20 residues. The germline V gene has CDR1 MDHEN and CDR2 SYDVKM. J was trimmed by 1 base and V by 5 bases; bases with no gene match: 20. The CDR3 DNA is TGTGCCAGCAGTCTCACAATCTCCGGGACAGGGCACTACATTAACTATGGCTACACCTTC. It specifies CASSLTISGTGHYINYGYTF.

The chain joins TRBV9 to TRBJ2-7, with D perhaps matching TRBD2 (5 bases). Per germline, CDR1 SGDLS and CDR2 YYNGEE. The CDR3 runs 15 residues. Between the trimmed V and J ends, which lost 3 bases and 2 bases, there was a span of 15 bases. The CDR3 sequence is CASSGRAGKPYEQYF. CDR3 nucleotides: TGTGCCAGCAGCGGGCGGGCGGGTAAACCCTACGAGCAGTACTTC.

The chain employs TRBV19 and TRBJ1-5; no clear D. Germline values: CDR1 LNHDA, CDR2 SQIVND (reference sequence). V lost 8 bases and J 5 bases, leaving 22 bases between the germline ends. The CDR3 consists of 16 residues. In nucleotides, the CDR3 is TGTGCCAGTCGTAAGGCTCCGGGGTTCGGGGATCAGCCCCAGCATTTT. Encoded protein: CASRKAPGFGDQPQHF. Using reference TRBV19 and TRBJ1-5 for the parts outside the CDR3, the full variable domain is DGGITQSPKYLFRKEGQNVTLSCEQNLNHDAMYWYRQDPGQGLRLIYYSQIVNDFQKGDIAEGYSVSREKKESFPLTVTSAQKNPTAFYLCASRKAPGFGDQPQHFGDGTRLSIL.

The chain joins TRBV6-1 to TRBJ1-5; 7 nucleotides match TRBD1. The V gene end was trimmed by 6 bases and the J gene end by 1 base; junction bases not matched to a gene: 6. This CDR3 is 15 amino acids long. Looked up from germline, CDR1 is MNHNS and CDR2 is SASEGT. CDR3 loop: CASRQRQGSNQPQHF. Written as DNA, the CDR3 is TGTGCCAGCAGACAAAGACAGGGAAGCAATCAGCCCCAGCATTTT.

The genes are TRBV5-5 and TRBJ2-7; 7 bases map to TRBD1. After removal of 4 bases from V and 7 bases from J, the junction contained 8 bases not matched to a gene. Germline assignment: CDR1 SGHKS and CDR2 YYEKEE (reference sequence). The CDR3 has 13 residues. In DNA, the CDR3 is TGTGCCAGCAGCGAGACAGGGTACGGTGAGCAGTACTTC. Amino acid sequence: CASSETGYGEQYF.

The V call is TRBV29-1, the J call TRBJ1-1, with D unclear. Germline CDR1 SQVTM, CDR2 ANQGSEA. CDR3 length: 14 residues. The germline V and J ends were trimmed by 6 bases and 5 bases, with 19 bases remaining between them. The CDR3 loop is CSVTRAARETEAFF. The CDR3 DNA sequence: TGCAGCGTGACCCGTGCAGCCCGGGAGACTGAAGCTTTCTTT.

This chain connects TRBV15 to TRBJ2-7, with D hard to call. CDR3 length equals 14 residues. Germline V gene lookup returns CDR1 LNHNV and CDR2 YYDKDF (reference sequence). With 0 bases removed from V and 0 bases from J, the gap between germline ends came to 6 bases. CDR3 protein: CATSREGNSYEQYF. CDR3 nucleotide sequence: TGTGCCACCAGCAGAGAAGGGAACTCCTACGAGCAGTACTTC.

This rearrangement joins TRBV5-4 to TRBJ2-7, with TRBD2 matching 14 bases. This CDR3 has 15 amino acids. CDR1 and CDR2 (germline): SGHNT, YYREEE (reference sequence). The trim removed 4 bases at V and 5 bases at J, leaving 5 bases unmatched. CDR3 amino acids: CASSPTSGRAHEQYF. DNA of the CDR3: TGTGCCAGCAGCCCGACTAGCGGGAGGGCCCACGAGCAGTACTTC.

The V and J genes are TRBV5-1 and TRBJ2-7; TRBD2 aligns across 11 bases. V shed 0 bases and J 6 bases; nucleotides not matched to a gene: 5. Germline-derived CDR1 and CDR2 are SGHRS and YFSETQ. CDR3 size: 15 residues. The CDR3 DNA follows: TGCGCCAGCAGCTTGGAACTAGCGGGAGAAGTCGAGCAGTACTTC. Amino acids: CASSLELAGEVEQYF.

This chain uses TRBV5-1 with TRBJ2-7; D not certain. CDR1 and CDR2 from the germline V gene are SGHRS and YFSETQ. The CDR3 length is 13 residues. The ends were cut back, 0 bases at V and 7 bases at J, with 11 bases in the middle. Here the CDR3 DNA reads TGCGCCAGCAGCTTGGTTCAGACGACAGAGCAGTACTTC. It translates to CASSLVQTTEQYF. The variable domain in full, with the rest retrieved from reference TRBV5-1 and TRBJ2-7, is KAGVTQTPRYLIKTRGQQVTLSCSPISGHRSVSWYQQTPGQGLQFLFEYFSETQRNKGNFPGRFSGRQFSNSRSEMNVSTLELGDSALYLCASSLVQTTEQYFGPGTRLTVT.

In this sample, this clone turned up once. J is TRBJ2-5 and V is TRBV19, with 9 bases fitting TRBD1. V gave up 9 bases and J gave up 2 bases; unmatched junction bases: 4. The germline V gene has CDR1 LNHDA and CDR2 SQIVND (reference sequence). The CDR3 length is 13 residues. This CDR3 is CASGTGNQETQYF. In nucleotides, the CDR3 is TGTGCCAGCGGGACAGGGAATCAAGAGACCCAGTACTTC. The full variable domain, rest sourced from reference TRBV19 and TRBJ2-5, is DGGITQSPKYLFRKEGQNVTLSCEQNLNHDAMYWYRQDPGQGLRLIYYSQIVNDFQKGDIAEGYSVSREKKESFPLTVTSAQKNPTAFYLCASGTGNQETQYFGPGTRLLVL.

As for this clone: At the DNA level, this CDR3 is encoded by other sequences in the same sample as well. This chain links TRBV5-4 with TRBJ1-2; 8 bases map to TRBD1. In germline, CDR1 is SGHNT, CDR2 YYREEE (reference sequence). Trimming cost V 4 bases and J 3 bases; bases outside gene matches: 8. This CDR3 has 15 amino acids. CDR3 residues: CASSLPGQGYYGYTF. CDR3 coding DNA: TGTGCCAGCAGCCTCCCTGGACAGGGCTACTATGGCTACACCTTC.

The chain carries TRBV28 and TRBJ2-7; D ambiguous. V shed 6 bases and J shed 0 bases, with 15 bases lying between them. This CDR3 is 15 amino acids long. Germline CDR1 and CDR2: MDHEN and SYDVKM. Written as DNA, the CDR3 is TGTGCCAGCAGCCCCGTGTCCACGGTCTCCTACGAGCAGTACTTC. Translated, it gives CASSPVSTVSYEQYF.

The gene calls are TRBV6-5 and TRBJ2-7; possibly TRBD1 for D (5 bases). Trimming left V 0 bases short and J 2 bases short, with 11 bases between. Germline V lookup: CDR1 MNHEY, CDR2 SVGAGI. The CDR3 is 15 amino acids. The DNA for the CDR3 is TGTGCCAGCAGTTACTCGGGGCGGAGTACCTACGAGCAGTACTTC. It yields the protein CASSYSGRSTYEQYF.

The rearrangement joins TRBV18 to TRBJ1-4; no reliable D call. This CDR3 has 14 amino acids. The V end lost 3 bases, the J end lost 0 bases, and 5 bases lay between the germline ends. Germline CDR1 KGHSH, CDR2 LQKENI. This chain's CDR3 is CASSPAATNEKLFF. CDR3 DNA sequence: TGTGCCAGCTCACCGGCAGCAACTAATGAAAAACTGTTTTTT.

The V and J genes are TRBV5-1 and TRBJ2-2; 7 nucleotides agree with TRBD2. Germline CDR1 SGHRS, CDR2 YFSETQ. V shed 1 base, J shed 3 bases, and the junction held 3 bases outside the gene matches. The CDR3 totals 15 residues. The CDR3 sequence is CASSLPSGDTGELFF. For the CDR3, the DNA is TGCGCCAGCAGCTTGCCTAGCGGAGACACCGGGGAGCTGTTTTTT.

This chain's CDR3 is CASRHSGTGATEAFF. As DNA, the CDR3 is TGTGCCAGCAGACACAGCGGGACAGGGGCCACTGAAGCTTTCTTT. The chain uses TRBV28 and TRBJ1-1, with 10 bases identical to TRBD1. Trimming took 6 bases from V and 4 from J; bases not matched to a gene: 8. Germline CDR1 MDHEN, CDR2 SYDVKM. The CDR3 loop spans 15 amino acids.

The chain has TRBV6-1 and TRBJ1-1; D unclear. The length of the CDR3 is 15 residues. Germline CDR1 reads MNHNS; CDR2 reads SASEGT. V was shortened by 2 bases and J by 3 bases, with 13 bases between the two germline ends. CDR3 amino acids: CASSEKGRVDTEAFF. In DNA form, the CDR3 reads TGTGCCAGCAGTGAAAAGGGTAGGGTGGACACTGAAGCTTTCTTT.

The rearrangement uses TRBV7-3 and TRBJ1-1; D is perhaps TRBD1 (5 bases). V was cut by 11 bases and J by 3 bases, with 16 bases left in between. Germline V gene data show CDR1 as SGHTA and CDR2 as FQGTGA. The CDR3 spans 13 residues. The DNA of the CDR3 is TGTGCCCCCCCCCGAGCGGGACACACTGAAGCTTTCTTT. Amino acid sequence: CAPPRAGHTEAFF. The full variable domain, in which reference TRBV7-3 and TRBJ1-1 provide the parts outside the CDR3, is GAGVSQTPSNKVTEKGKYVELRCDPISGHTALYWYRQSLGQGPEFLIYFQGTGAADDSGLPNDRFFAVRPEGSVSTLKIQRTERGDSAVYLCAPPRAGHTEAFFGQGTRLTVV.

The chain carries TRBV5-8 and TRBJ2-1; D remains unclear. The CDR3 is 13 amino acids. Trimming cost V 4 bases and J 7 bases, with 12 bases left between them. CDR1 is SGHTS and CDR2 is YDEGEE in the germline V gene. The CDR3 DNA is TGTGCCAGCAGCCTGAAGTTGGGGAATGAGCAGTTCTTC. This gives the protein CASSLKLGNEQFF. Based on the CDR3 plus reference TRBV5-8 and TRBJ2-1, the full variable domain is EAGVTQSPTHLIKTRGQQATLRCSPISGHTSVYWYQQALGLGLQFLLWYDEGEERNRGNFPPRFSGRQFPNYSSELNVNALELEDSALYLCASSLKLGNEQFFGPGTRLTVL.